This T cell receptor (beta chain) derives from a study of blood T cell repertoires in COVID-19. The V end lost 6 bases, the J end lost 5 bases, and 7 bases lay between the germline ends. Germline CDR1 and CDR2: SNHLY and FYNNEI. The CDR3 spans 11 residues. Sequenced by immunoSEQ multiplex PCR; TCRdb stores in-frame clones only, minus some. This sample carries roughly 230,000 clones, 84% of them seen once, and the ten largest clones take around 3.6%. The sequenced material came from PBMCs or T cells enriched from blood (not recorded which). The rearrangement links TRBV2 to TRBJ1-2; the D is unclear. The receptor comes from a man aged 45-65 years who had recovered from COVID-19. CDR3 residues: CASREQYGYTF. As DNA, the CDR3 is TGTGCCAGCAGGGAGCAGTATGGCTACACCTTC.